The rows below give T cell receptor beta chains drawn from one sample of a study of T cell changes during pregnancy in multiple sclerosis. Profiled with immunoSEQ multiplex PCR; TCRdb holds only in-frame clones, not every one. The sample has tens of thousands of clones, around nine tenths seen once. The starting material was CD8+ T cells from peripheral blood mononuclear cells, obtained in the first trimester of pregnancy. These receptors were taken from a female donor in good health, enrolled as a control in a pregnancy study. The CDR3 runs from the conserved cysteine through the conserved F or W. A D gene is named only where the DNA matches it firmly. The size field is filled for only some rows; it gives once, few, many or a size class.

abundance	len	d_gene	v_gene	j_gene	CDR3aa	CDR3nt
once	15	TRBD1	TRBV5-1	TRBJ2-7	CASSSGQGARYEQYF	TGCGCCAGCAGCTCCGGACAGGGGGCCCGCTACGAGCAGTACTTC
NA	15	NA	TRBV4-2	TRBJ2-7	CASSQDFGGNYEQYF	TGTGCCAGCAGCCAAGATTTCGGCGGAAACTACGAGCAGTACTTC
NA	14	TRBD1	TRBV4-3	TRBJ2-7	CASSQYRGPYEQYF	TGCGCCAGCAGCCAGTACAGGGGACCCTACGAGCAGTACTTC
NA	15	NA	TRBV9	TRBJ2-3	CASSAVSGGTDTQYF	TGTGCCAGCAGCGCCGTGAGTGGAGGCACAGATACGCAGTATTTT
NA	13	TRBD1	TRBV14	TRBJ1-2	CASSAGQGNGYTF	TGTGCCAGCAGCGCCGGACAGGGTAATGGCTACACCTTC
NA	17	TRBD2	TRBV27	TRBJ2-7	CASSLSGLAGGYYEQYF	TGTGCCAGCAGTTTATCGGGGCTAGCGGGAGGGTACTACGAGCAGTACTTC
NA	15	TRBD1	TRBV5-5	TRBJ2-7	CASSLYRTGAYEQYF	TGTGCCAGCAGCCTCTATCGGACAGGGGCCTACGAGCAGTACTTC
NA	11	NA	TRBV25-1	TRBJ2-1	CASSELAEQFF	TGTGCCAGCAGTGAGCTAGCGGAGCAGTTCTTC
NA	16	TRBD2	TRBV4-2	TRBJ2-7	CASSQGERGAWNEQYF	TGTGCCAGCAGCCAAGGTGAGCGGGGGGCCTGGAACGAGCAGTACTTC
NA	13	NA	TRBV7-3	TRBJ1-1	CASQDRMNTEAFF	TGTGCCAGCCAGGATCGGATGAACACTGAAGCTTTCTTT
NA	16	TRBD2	TRBV7-9	TRBJ2-1	CASSALAGGPMDEQFF	TGTGCCAGCAGCGCCTTAGCGGGAGGGCCCATGGATGAGCAGTTCTTC
NA	14	NA	TRBV15	TRBJ2-7	CATSRDRDSYEQYF	TGTGCCACCAGCAGAGACAGGGACTCTTACGAGCAGTACTTC
NA	15	TRBD2	TRBV5-5	TRBJ2-1	CASRLAGVRHNEQFF	TGTGCCAGCCGATTAGCGGGAGTAAGGCACAATGAGCAGTTCTTC
NA	14	TRBD1	TRBV4-3	TRBJ2-3	CASSPGTGFDTQYF	TGCGCCAGCAGCCCCGGGACAGGGTTTGATACGCAGTATTTT
NA	14	NA	TRBV5-1	TRBJ1-1	CASSWTAMNTEAFF	TGCGCCAGCAGCTGGACAGCTATGAACACTGAAGCTTTCTTT
NA	16	TRBD1	TRBV6-4	TRBJ2-3	CASSEIGTGGADTQYF	TGTGCCAGCAGTGAAATCGGGACAGGTGGGGCAGATACGCAGTATTTT
NA	13	NA	TRBV9	TRBJ1-1	CASSLSPNTEAFF	TGTGCCAGCAGCTTAAGCCCCAACACTGAAGCTTTCTTT
NA	16	TRBD1	TRBV7-9	TRBJ2-3	CASSSGGTLVRDTQYF	TGTGCCAGCAGCTCAGGGGGTACCCTGGTGAGGGATACGCAGTATTTT
NA	15	TRBD1	TRBV15	TRBJ1-2	CATSRDLGRGYGYTF	TGTGCCACCAGCAGAGATTTGGGCAGGGGGTATGGCTACACCTTC
NA	11	NA	TRBV20-1	TRBJ2-1	CSQPRGREQFF	TGCAGTCAACCTAGGGGTAGGGAGCAGTTCTTC
NA	14	NA	TRBV11-2	TRBJ2-7	CASSLDTLAYEQYF	TGTGCCAGCAGCTTAGATACACTAGCCTACGAGCAGTACTTC
NA	14	TRBD1	TRBV5-6	TRBJ1-2	CASSYGTVVRGYTF	TGTGCCAGCAGCTATGGGACAGTAGTGCGCGGCTACACCTTC
NA	17	NA	TRBV12-5	TRBJ2-5	CASGLVRGGNGMKTQYF	TGTGCTAGTGGTTTGGTACGCGGAGGGAATGGGATGAAGACCCAGTACTTC
NA	15	NA	TRBV7-9	TRBJ2-5	CASSLVGRGWETQYF	TGTGCCAGCAGCTTAGTCGGCCGGGGGTGGGAGACCCAGTACTTC
NA	12	NA	TRBV6-1	TRBJ1-2	CASSYGRYGYTF	TGTGCCAGCAGCTACGGGAGGTATGGCTACACCTTC
NA	16	TRBD1	TRBV7-8	TRBJ1-2	CASSSYGTGSLDGYTF	TGTGCCAGCAGCTCCTACGGGACAGGGAGTTTAGATGGCTACACCTTC
NA	17	TRBD1	TRBV10-3	TRBJ2-1	CAISDSPGQGAKNEQFF	TGTGCCATCAGTGATTCGCCGGGACAGGGGGCTAAGAATGAGCAGTTCTTC
NA	14	TRBD1	TRBV19	TRBJ2-7	CASSDGTDYYEQYF	TGTGCCAGTAGTGACGGGACAGACTACTACGAGCAGTACTTC
NA	13	NA	TRBV18	TRBJ2-5	CASSLEHQETQYF	TGTGCCAGCTCCCTTGAGCACCAAGAGACCCAGTACTTC
NA	18	TRBD2	TRBV10-2	TRBJ2-5	CASSESNQRGSPVETQYF	TGCGCCAGCAGTGAGTCGAACCAGCGGGGGTCGCCGGTGGAGACCCAGTACTTC
NA	13	NA	TRBV4-1	TRBJ2-7	CASSQGPGDEQYF	TGCGCCAGCAGCCAAGGGCCGGGGGACGAGCAGTACTTC
NA	13	NA	TRBV19	TRBJ2-7	CASSMSRESEQYF	TGTGCCAGTAGTATGAGTCGAGAATCCGAGCAGTACTTC
NA	13	NA	TRBV29-1	TRBJ1-3	CSVRRETGNTIYF	TGCAGCGTACGCAGGGAAACTGGAAACACCATATATTTT
NA	14	NA	TRBV15	TRBJ1-2	CATSGPGDGYGYTF	TGTGCCACCAGCGGGCCCGGGGATGGCTATGGCTACACCTTC
NA	15	NA	TRBV19	TRBJ1-5	CASSIFRTVNQPQHF	TGTGCCAGTAGTATATTTAGGACAGTCAATCAGCCCCAGCATTTT